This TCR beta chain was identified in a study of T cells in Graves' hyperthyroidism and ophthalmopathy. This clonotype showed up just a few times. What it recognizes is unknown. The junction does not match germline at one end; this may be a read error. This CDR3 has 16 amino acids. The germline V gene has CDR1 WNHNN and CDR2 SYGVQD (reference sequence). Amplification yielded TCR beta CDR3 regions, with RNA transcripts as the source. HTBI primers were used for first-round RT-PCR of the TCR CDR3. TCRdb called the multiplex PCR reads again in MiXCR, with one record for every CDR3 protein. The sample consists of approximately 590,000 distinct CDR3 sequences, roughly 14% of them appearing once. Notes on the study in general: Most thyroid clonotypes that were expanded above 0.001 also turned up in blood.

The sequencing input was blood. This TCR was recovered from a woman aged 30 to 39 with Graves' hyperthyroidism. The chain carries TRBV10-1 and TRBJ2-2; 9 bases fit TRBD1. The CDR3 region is CASSPTGTGNAGELFF. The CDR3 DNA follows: TGCGCCAGCAGCCCCACCGGGACAGGGAACGCCGGGGAGCTGTTTTTT.